This T cell receptor (beta chain) is drawn from a study of beta chain features in type 1 diabetes. Findings of the study overall: Among all four CD4+ subsets, Type 1 diabetes patients had TCRB CDR3s that were moderately but significantly shorter.

This clone has only a few counts. Its target is unknown. Per germline, CDR1 SGHRS and CDR2 YFSETQ. The CDR3 spans 18 residues. Trimming took 4 bases from V and 0 from J, leaving 23 bases between them. Of the isolated RNA, all was reverse transcribed, and so the sequenced material was expressed TCRB transcripts. Method: immunoSEQ multiplex PCR; TCRdb's copy keeps in-frame clones and lacks some. The profile shows hundreds of thousands of clones, about an eighth of them singletons. The sequence was collected from a man younger than 35 with type 1 diabetes. Sequencing used naive CD4+ T cells from blood. The gene calls are TRBV5-1 and TRBJ2-7; TRBD1 might be the D (7 bases). The CDR3 loop is CASSTAEGQRLYSYEQYF. The CDR3 DNA is TGCGCCAGCAGCACTGCGGAGGGACAGCGACTTTACTCCTACGAGCAGTACTTC.